This T cell receptor beta chain comes out of a study of blood T cell repertoires in COVID-19. For the study at large: The origin of the acute and convalescent COVID-19 samples was the United States, Italy and Spain. PBMCs, B-cell-depleted T cells, or T cells were the source of the cDNA or gDNA that made up the material.

CDR1 is KGHSH, CDR2 LQKENI, per germline. The CDR3 runs to 16 residues. V lost 1 base and J 9 bases, leaving 19 bases between the germline ends. The table came from immunoSEQ multiplex PCR; TCRdb's copy has only in-frame clones and leaves some out. The table records approximately 110,000 clones, approximately 86% of them present only once. Specimen: peripheral blood. This receptor was obtained from a man aged 40-50 years with acute or convalescent COVID-19. This chain uses TRBV18 with TRBJ1-5; possibly TRBD1 for D (5 bases). This CDR3 is CASSPLGRGGEGPQHF. Written as DNA, the CDR3 is TGTGCCAGCTCACCACTAGGGAGGGGCGGCGAGGGGCCCCAGCATTTT.